These 12 T cell receptor beta chains were sequenced from one sample in a study of low-dose radiotherapy and immunotherapy resistance in tumors. Regarding time point: before trial treatment. Alpha- and beta-chain coverage of first-strand cDNA came from TRAV- and TRBV-specific primers. A roughly 20-cycle PCR with a constant-region primer and V-primer adapter amplified TCRs. TCRdb itself ran the reads through MiXCR, one entry per CDR3 protein. The profile shows about 60,000 distinct CDR3 sequences, roughly 24% of them singletons. The specimen was PBMCs, collected before treatment. The receptors stem from a male donor with prostate cancer.

The table lists this clonotype with many counts. V gene TRBV2 combines with J gene TRBJ2-1, with D perhaps TRBD2 (6 bases). This CDR3 is 19 amino acids long. The germline V gene has CDR1 SNHLY and CDR2 FYNNEI. V lost 1 base to trimming and J lost 0 bases, with 19 bases between them. The CDR3 loop is CASSEGGTPGLSSYNEQFF. DNA for the CDR3: TGTGCCAGCAGTGAAGGGGGGACTCCCGGTTTGAGCTCCTACAATGAGCAGTTCTTC.

Only a few counts were recorded for this clonotype. The V gene is TRBV30, the J gene TRBJ2-7; the D gene could be TRBD1 or TRBD2 (5 bases each). V lost 2 bases and J 2 bases, leaving 10 bases between the germline ends. Germline values: CDR1 GTSNPN, CDR2 SVGIG (reference sequence). The CDR3 has 13 residues. The CDR3: CAWSPRGPYEQYF. CDR3 in DNA: TGTGCCTGGAGTCCCCGGGGCCCCTACGAGCAGTACTTC.

This rearrangement joins TRBV21-1 to TRBJ2-5. TRBV21-1 is a known pseudogene. The CDR3 covers 10 residues. The CDR3 bases are TGTGCCAGCAGCACGGAGACCCAGTACTTC. Translating gives CASSTETQYF.

The chain combines TRBV11-2 with TRBJ2-2, with D perhaps TRBD1 (5 bases). Germline V gene sequence: CDR1 SGHAT, CDR2 FQNNGV. V lost 4 bases to trimming and J lost 7 bases, with 19 bases between them. This CDR3 is built from 16 residues. As DNA, the CDR3 is TGTGCCAGCAGCTCAAGCAGTCCAGGGTCGGGCGGGGAGCTGTTTTTT. Protein sequence: CASSSSSPGSGGELFF. Drawing the rest from reference TRBV11-2 and TRBJ2-2, the complete variable domain is EAGVAQSPRYKIIEKRQSVAFWCNPISGHATLYWYQQILGQGPKLLIQFQNNGVVDDSQLPKDRFSAERLKGVDSTLKIQPAKLEDSAVYLCASSSSSPGSGGELFFGEGSRLTVL.

The chain carries TRBV20-1 and TRBJ1-6; tentative D call: TRBD1 (5 bases). Deletions cut 6 bases from V and 5 bases from J, with 14 bases between. The CDR3 has 14 amino acids. Looked up from germline, CDR1 is DFQATT and CDR2 is SNEGSKA (reference sequence). This CDR3 reads CSATGETDNSPLHF. The CDR3 DNA reads as TGCAGTGCCACAGGCGAGACAGATAATTCACCCCTCCACTTT.

This clonotype was counted ten times or more. V is TRBV2 and J is TRBJ2-7, with 9 positions matching TRBD2. This CDR3 has 14 residues. Per germline, CDR1 SNHLY and CDR2 FYNNEI. V lost 6 bases to trimming and J lost 3 bases; unmatched junction nucleotides: 6. In nucleotides, the CDR3 is TGTGCCAGCAGGGGACTAGCAGGGTACTACGAGCAGTACTTC. Protein product: CASRGLAGYYEQYF.

This clonotype has ten or more counts. The gene calls are TRBV5-1 and TRBJ2-1; D ambiguous. Germline V gives CDR1 SGHRS, CDR2 YFSETQ. This CDR3 comprises 15 residues. Trimming cost V 0 bases and J 5 bases, with 12 bases left between them. The CDR3 region is CASSLAGSRNNEQFF. CDR3 sequence (DNA): TGCGCCAGCAGCTTGGCCGGATCGCGTAACAATGAGCAGTTCTTC.

In its sample, this clonotype was seen many times. This chain joins TRBV7-8 and TRBJ2-6; maybe TRBD2 (6 bases). V dropped 1 base and J dropped 2 bases, with 9 bases sitting between them. The CDR3 extends over 16 amino acids. The germline gives CDR1 SGHVS, CDR2 FQNEAQ. The CDR3 nucleotides are TGTGCCAGCAGCTTAGATACTAGCACTGGGGCCAACGTCCTGACTTTC. Protein product: CASSLDTSTGANVLTF.

This clonotype was recorded many times. CDR3 nucleotides: TGTGCCTGGAGGACTAGTCCCTTAATGACGGGTGAGCAGTTCTTC. Amino acid sequence: CAWRTSPLMTGEQFF. This sequence joins TRBV7-2 and TRBJ2-1; 7 nucleotides agree with TRBD2. Germline V gene data show CDR1 as SGHTA and CDR2 as FQGNSA. V was clipped by 11 bases and J by 9 bases; unmatched bases: 19. The length of the CDR3 is 15 residues.

For this clonotype: One end of the junction does not line up with germline, which may come from a read error. The chain joins TRBV11-3 to TRBJ1-6; 11 bases line up with TRBD1. CDR1 is SGHNT, CDR2 YENEEA, per germline. This CDR3 spans 15 amino acids. The CDR3 DNA reads as TGTGCCAGCAGCACGGACAGGGGGCCGAATTCACCCCCCCACTTT. Protein product: CASSTDRGPNSPPHF.

V gene TRBV20-1 combines with J gene TRBJ2-2; 7 nucleotides line up with TRBD1. Germline V gene lookup returns CDR1 DFQATT and CDR2 SNEGSKA (reference sequence). The CDR3 is 15 amino acids. Trimming removed 3 bases from V and 6 bases from J; junction bases left unmatched: 10. The DNA for the CDR3 is TGCAGTGCTAGGGCGACCACAGGGGATCCCGGGGAGCTGTTTTTT. It encodes CSARATTGDPGELFF.

This rearrangement joins TRBV28 to TRBJ2-3, with D unclear. CDR1 and CDR2 from the germline V gene are MDHEN and SYDVKM. The V and J ends lost 8 bases and 7 bases respectively, with 16 bases between them. CDR3 length equals 13 residues. This CDR3 is CASGEGSINTQYF. CDR3 sequence (DNA): TGTGCCAGCGGGGAAGGCAGCATCAATACGCAGTATTTT.